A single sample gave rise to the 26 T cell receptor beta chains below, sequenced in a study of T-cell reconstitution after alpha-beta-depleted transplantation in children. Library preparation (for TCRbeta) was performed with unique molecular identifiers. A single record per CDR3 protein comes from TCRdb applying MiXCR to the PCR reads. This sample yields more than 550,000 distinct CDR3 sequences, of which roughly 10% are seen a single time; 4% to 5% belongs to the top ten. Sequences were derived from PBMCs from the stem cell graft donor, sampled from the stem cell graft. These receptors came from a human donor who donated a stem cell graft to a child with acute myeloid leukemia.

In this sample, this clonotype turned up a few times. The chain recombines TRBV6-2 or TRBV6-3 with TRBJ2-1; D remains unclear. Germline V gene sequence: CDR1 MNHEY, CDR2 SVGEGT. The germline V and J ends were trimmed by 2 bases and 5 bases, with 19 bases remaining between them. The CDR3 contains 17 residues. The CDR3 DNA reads TGTGCCAGCAGTTACCCGATCTTTTCGCCGGGCCACAATGAGCAGTTCTTC. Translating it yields CASSYPIFSPGHNEQFF.

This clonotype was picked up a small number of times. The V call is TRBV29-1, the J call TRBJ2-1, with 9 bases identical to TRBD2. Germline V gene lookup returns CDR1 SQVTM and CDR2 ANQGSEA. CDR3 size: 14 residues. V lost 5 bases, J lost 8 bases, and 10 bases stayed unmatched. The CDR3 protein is CSVSRAGGPDEQFF. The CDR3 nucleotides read TGCAGCGTTAGTCGGGCGGGAGGGCCAGATGAGCAGTTCTTC.

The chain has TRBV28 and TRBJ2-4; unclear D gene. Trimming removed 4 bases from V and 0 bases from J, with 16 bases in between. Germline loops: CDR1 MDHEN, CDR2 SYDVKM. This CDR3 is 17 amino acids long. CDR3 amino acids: CASSWPTRPVAKNIQYF. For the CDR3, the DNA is TGTGCCAGCAGTTGGCCCACTCGACCTGTAGCCAAAAACATTCAGTACTTC.

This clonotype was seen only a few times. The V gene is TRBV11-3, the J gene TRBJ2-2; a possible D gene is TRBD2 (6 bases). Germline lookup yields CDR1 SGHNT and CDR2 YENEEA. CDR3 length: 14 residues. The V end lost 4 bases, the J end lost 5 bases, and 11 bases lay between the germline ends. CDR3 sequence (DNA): TGTGCCAGCAGCTCGGGACTGGCTACCGGGGAGCTGTTTTTT. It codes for CASSSGLATGELFF.

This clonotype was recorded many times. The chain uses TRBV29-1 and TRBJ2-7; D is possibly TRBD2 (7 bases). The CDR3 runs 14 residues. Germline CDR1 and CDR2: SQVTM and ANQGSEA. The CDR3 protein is CRLEGGPNSYEQYF. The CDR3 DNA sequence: TGCAGACTAGAGGGGGGGCCTAACTCCTACGAGCAGTACTTC.

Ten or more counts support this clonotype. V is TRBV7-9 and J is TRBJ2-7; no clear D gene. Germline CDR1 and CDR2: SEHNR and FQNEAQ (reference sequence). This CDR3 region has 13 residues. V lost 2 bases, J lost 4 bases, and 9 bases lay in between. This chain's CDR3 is CASSLTESYEQYF. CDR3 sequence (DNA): TGTGCCAGCAGCTTAACGGAATCGTACGAGCAGTACTTC.

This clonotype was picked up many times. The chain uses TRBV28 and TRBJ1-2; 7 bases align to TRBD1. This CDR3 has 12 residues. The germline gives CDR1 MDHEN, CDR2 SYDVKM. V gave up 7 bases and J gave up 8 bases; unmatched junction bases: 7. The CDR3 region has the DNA TGTGCCAGCAACGACAGGGCCGGGGGCTACACCTTC. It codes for CASNDRAGGYTF.

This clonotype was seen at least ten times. CDR3 nucleotides: TGTGCCAGCCAGGGACTAGGGGGAACCGGGGAGCTGTTTTTT. Its protein is CASQGLGGTGELFF. The J gene is TRBJ2-2, the V gene TRBV25-1; TRBD2 aligns across 8 bases. The V gene's germline CDR1 is MGHDK and CDR2 SYGVNS. Losses at the gene ends were 8 bases for V and 5 bases for J; bases not matched to a gene: 7. CDR3 size: 14 residues.

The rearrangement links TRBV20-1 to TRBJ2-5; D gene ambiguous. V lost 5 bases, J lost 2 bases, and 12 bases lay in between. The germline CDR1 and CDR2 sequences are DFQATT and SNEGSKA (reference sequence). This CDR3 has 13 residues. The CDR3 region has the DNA TGCAGTGCTTCCCCAATGGTACAAGAGACCCAGTACTTC. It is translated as CSASPMVQETQYF.

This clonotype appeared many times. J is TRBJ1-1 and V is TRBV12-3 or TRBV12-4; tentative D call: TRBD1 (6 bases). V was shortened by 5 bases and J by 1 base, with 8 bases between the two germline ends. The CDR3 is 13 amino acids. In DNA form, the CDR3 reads TGTGCCAGCAGTGTGACAGGGAACACTGAAGCTTTCTTT. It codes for CASSVTGNTEAFF.

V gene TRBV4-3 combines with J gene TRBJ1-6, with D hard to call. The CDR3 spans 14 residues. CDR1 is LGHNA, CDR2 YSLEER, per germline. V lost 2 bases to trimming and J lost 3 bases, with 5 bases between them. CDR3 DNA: TGCGCCAGCAGCCAAAATATCTATAATTCACCCCTCCACTTT. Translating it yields CASSQNIYNSPLHF.

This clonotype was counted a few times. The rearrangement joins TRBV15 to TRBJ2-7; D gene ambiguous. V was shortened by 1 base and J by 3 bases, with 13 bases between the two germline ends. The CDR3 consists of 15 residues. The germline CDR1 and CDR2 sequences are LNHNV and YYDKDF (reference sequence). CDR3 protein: CATSRGSGRNYEQYF. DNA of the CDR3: TGTGCCACCAGCAGAGGCTCGGGCAGAAACTACGAGCAGTACTTC. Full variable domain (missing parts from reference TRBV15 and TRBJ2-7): DAMVIQNPRYQVTQFGKPVTLSCSQTLNHNVMYWYQQKSSQAPKLLFHYYDKDFNNEADTPDNFQSRRPNTSFCFLDIRSPGLGDTAMYLCATSRGSGRNYEQYFGPGTRLTVT.

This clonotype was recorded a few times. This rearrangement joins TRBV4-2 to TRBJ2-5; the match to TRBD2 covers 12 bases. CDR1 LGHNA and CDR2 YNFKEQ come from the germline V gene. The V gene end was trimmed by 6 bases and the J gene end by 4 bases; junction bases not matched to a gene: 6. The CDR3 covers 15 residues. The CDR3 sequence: CASRSTSGSLETQYF. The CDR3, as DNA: TGTGCCAGCAGATCGACTAGCGGGAGTTTAGAGACCCAGTACTTC.

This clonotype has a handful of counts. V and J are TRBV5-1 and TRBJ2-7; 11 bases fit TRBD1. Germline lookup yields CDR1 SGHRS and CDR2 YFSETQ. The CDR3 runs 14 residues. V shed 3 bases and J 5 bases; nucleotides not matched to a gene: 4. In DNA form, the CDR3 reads TGCGCCAGCAGCTCTGGACAGGGGGCCGACGAGCAGTACTTC. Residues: CASSSGQGADEQYF. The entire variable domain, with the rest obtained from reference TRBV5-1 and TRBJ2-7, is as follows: KAGVTQTPRYLIKTRGQQVTLSCSPISGHRSVSWYQQTPGQGLQFLFEYFSETQRNKGNFPGRFSGRQFSNSRSEMNVSTLELGDSALYLCASSSGQGADEQYFGPGTRLTVT.

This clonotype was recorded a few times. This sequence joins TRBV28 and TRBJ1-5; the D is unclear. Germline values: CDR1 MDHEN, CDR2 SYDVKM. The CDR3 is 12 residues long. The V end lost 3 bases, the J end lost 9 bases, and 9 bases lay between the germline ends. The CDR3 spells CASSFVERPQHF. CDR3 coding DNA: TGTGCCAGCAGTTTCGTGGAACGGCCCCAGCATTTT.

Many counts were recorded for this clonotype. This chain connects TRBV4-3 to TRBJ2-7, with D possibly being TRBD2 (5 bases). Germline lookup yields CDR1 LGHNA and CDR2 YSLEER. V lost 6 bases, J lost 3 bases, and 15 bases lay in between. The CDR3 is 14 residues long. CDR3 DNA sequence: TGCGCCAGCAGTCGAACGTCCGACTACTACGAGCAGTACTTC. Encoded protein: CASSRTSDYYEQYF.

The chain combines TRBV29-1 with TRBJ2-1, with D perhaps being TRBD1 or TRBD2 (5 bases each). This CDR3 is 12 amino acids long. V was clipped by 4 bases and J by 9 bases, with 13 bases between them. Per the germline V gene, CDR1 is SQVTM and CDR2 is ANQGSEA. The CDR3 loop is CSVVGGLSEQFF. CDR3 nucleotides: TGCAGCGTTGTTGGGGGTCTGAGTGAGCAGTTCTTC.

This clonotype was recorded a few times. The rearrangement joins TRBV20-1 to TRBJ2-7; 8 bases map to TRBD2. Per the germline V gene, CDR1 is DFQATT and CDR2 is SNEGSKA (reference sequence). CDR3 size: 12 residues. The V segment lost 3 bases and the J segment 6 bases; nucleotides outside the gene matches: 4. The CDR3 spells CSASGRASEQYF. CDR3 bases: TGCAGTGCTAGCGGGAGGGCCTCCGAGCAGTACTTC.

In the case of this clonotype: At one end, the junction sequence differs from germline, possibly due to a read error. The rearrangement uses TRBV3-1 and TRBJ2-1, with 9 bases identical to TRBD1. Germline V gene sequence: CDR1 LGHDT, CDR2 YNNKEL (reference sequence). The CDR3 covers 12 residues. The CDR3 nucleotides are TGTACCAGCAGCGGACAGGGGATCTCGCAGTTCTTC. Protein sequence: CTSSGQGISQFF.

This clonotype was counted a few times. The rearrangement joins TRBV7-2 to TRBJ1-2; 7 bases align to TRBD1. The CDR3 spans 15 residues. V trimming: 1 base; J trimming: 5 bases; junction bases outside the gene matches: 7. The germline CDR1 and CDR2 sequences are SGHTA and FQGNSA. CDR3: CASSLERGQRYGYTF. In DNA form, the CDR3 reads TGTGCCAGCAGCTTAGAGAGGGGACAGCGTTATGGCTACACCTTC.

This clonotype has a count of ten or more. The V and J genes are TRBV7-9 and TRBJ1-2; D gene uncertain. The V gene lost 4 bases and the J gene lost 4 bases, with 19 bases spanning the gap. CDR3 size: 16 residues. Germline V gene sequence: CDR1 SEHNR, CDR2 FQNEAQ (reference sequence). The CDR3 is CASSSPVKEGSYGYTF. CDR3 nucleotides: TGTGCCAGCAGCTCCCCCGTCAAAGAAGGTTCCTATGGCTACACCTTC.

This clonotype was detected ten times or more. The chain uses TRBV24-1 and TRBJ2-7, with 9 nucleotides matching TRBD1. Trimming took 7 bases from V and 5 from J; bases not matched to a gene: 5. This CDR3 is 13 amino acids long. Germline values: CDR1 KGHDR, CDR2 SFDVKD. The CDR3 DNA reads TGTGCCACCAGCCGGGACAGGGTCGACGAGCAGTACTTC. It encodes CATSRDRVDEQYF.

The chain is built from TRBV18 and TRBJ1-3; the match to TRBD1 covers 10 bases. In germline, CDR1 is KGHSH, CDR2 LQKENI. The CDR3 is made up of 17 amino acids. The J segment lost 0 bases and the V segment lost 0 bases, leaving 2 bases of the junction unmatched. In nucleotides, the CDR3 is TGTGCCAGCTCACCACCGGGACAGGGGTCCTCTGGAAACACCATATATTTT. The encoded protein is CASSPPGQGSSGNTIYF.

The CDR3 coding sequence is TGCAGTGCTAGGCACCTTACAGGGGGCAGGGGTGAAGCTTTCTTT. Its translation is CSARHLTGGRGEAFF. The chain joins TRBV20-1 to TRBJ1-1; 9 nucleotides match TRBD1. CDR1 is DFQATT and CDR2 is SNEGSKA in the germline V gene (reference sequence). CDR3 length: 15 amino acids. After removal of 3 bases from V and 7 bases from J, the junction contained 12 bases not matched to a gene.

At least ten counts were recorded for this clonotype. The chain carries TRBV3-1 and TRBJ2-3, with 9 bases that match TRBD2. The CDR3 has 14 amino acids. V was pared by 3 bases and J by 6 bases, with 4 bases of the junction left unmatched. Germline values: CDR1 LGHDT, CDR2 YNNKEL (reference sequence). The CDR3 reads CASSHGLAHDTQYF. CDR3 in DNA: TGTGCCAGCAGCCACGGACTAGCGCACGATACGCAGTATTTT.

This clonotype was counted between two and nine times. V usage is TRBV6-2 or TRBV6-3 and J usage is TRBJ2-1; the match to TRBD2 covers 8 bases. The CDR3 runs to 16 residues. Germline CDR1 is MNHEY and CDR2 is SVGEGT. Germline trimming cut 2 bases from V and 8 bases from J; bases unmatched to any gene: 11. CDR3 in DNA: TGTGCCAGCAGTTACCGGTGGAGCGGGAGTTGGGATGAGCAGTTCTTC. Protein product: CASSYRWSGSWDEQFF.